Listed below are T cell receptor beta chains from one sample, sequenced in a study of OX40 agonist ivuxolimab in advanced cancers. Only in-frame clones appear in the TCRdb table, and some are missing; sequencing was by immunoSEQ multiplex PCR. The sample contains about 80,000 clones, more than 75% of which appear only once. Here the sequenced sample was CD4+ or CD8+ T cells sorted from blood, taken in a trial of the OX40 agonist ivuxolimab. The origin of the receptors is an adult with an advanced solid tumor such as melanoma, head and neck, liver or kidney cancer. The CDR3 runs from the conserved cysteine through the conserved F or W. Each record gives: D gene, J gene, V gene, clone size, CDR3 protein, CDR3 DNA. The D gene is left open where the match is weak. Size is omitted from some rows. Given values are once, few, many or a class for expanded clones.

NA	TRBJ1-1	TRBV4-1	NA	CASSSYIGPNTEAFF	TGCGCCAGCAGCTCATACATAGGTCCGAACACTGAAGCTTTCTTT
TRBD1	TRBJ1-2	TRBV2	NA	CASGTGNGYTF	TGTGCCAGCGGGACAGGGAACGGCTACACCTTC
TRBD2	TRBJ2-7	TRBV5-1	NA	CASSPRDYYEQYF	TGCGCCAGCAGCCCCCGGGACTACTACGAGCAGTACTTC
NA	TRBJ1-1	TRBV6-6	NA	CASSRRPNVGETEAFF	TGTGCCAGCAGTCGCCGACCCAATGTCGGGGAAACTGAAGCTTTCTTT
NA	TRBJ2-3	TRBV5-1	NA	CASSDGSTDTQYF	TGCGCCAGCTCAGACGGTAGCACAGATACGCAGTATTTT
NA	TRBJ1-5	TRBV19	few	CASSIRGSNQPQHF	TGTGCCAGTAGTATTCGCGGTAGCAATCAGCCCCAGCATTTT
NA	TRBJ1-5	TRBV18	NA	CASSPTGSSNQPQHF	TGTGCCAGCTCACCTACTGGCAGCAGCAATCAGCCCCAGCATTTT
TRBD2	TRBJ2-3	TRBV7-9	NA	CASSPSGLAVTDTQYF	TGTGCCAGCAGCCCTTCGGGTCTAGCGGTCACAGATACGCAGTATTTT
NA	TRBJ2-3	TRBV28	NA	CASSLPSSWGQVADTQYF	TGTGCCAGCAGTCTGCCCTCCTCTTGGGGGCAGGTAGCAGATACGCAGTATTTT
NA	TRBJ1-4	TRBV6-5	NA	CASSTTTVTNEKLFF	TGTGCCAGCAGTACCACGACAGTTACGAATGAAAAACTGTTTTTT
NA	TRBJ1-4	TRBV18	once	CASSRTESNEKLFF	TGTGCCAGCTCACGGACTGAAAGTAATGAAAAACTGTTTTTT
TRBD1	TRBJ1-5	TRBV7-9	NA	CASTGQINQPQHF	TGTGCCAGCACGGGACAGATCAATCAGCCCCAGCATTTT
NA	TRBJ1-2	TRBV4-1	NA	CASSQVSNSNYGYTF	TGCGCCAGCAGCCAAGTTTCGAACTCTAACTATGGCTACACCTTC
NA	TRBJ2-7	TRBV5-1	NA	CASSQNSQEQYF	TGCGCCAGCAGCCAGAACTCTCAAGAGCAGTACTTC
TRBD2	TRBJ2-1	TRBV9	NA	CASSDRGGSSYNEQFF	TGTGCCAGCAGCGACCGGGGGGGGAGCTCCTACAATGAGCAGTTCTTC
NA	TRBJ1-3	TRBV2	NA	CASRGSSGNTIYF	TGTGCCAGCAGGGGGTCCTCTGGAAACACCATATATTTT
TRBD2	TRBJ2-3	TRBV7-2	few	CASSFLSGGRTDTQYF	TGTGCCAGCAGCTTTCTGTCGGGAGGGAGGACAGATACGCAGTATTTT
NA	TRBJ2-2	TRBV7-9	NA	CASSSMAPRTGELFF	TGTGCCAGCAGCTCAATGGCCCCGAGGACCGGGGAGCTGTTTTTT
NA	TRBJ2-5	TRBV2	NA	CASSVEGGPETQYF	TGTGCCAGCAGTGTAGAGGGGGGGCCTGAGACCCAGTACTTC